This T cell receptor beta chain appears in the sequencing data of a study of blood T cell repertoires in COVID-19. The V end lost 0 bases, the J end lost 4 bases, and 14 bases lay between the germline ends. The V gene's germline CDR1 is SGHRS and CDR2 YFSETQ. CDR3 length: 15 amino acids. The method was immunoSEQ multiplex PCR; TCRdb's version includes in-frame clones alone and lacks a portion of them. The table has about 110,000 clones, around 80% seen once. The sequence came from an elderly woman with active or convalescent COVID-19. The material sequenced was peripheral blood. The chain recombines TRBV5-1 with TRBJ2-7; D not certain. The CDR3 here is CASSLGAGSPYEQYF. CDR3 nucleotide sequence: TGCGCCAGCAGCTTGGGGGCAGGATCCCCGTACGAGCAGTACTTC.